This TCR beta chain was identified during a study of blood T cell repertoires in COVID-19. Study background: Material from acute and convalescent COVID-19 was sourced from the United States, Italy and Spain. Sources were T cells, B-cell-depleted T cells, or PBMCs; the material itself was cDNA or gDNA.

Original analysis: Reference gene primer amplification gave estimated nucleated cell counts. Using immunoSEQ multiplex PCR, the repertoire was profiled, and TCRdb retains in-frame clones only, with some absent. That table is the source of V, J and clone size, and D and trimming were worked out from the DNA. The sample includes approximately 250,000 clones, around 81% seen only once; the top ten take roughly 6.4%. CDR1 and CDR2 (germline): MNHEY, SVGAGI. The CDR3 totals 14 residues. With V trimmed by 8 bases and J by 7 bases, 13 bases remained unmatched. The chain uses TRBV6-5 and TRBJ2-7; 8 nucleotides match TRBD1. The sequence came from a woman in her fifties or sixties with active or convalescent COVID-19. Sequenced sample: peripheral blood. The CDR3 DNA sequence: TGTGCCAGCGCTTCCTATCCCGGGACAGGTGAGCAGTACTTC. This sequence encodes CASASYPGTGEQYF.